These 7 T cell receptor beta chains share one sample of origin, sequenced in a study of T cells after yellow fever vaccination. Using its own MiXCR run on the 5' RACE reads, TCRdb lists one record per CDR3 protein. The sample lists some 260,000 distinct CDR3 sequences, 5.2% occurring once. The input for sequencing was CD4+ T cells sorted from PBMCs, taken on the day of the yellow fever booster vaccination. The receptor source for this set is a man aged 18 to 35 who received the YFV17D yellow fever vaccine.

This clonotype was seen only a few times. The gene calls are TRBV18 and TRBJ2-1; D may correspond to TRBD1 or TRBD2 (6 bases each). Trimming removed 4 bases from V and 8 bases from J, with 24 bases in between. This CDR3 region has 17 residues. Germline V CDR1 and CDR2: KGHSH, LQKENI. CDR3 DNA sequence: TGTGCCAGCTCACAAAACAGGGAGGCCCAGGGGACGCATGAGCAGTTCTTC. Its protein product is CASSQNREAQGTHEQFF.

The chain is built from TRBV11-2 and TRBJ2-2, with D perhaps TRBD2 (6 bases). V lost 8 bases and J lost 4, with 17 bases in between. The germline V gene has CDR1 SGHAT and CDR2 FQNNGV. The CDR3 contains 15 residues. The CDR3 protein is CASGSIGGPTGELFF. CDR3 sequence (DNA): TGTGCCAGCGGTTCAATCGGGGGACCCACCGGGGAGCTGTTTTTT.

This clonotype was observed once. An end of the junction differs from the germline gene, which may be a read error. The genes are TRBV5-1 and TRBJ2-3; no firm D call. The CDR3 totals 14 residues. Germline V gene lookup returns CDR1 SGHRS and CDR2 YFSETQ. The CDR3 DNA sequence: TGCGCCACCCAAGATGGGCAGGCAGGAGATACGCGGTATTTT. This codes for CATQDGQAGDTRYF.

J is TRBJ2-2 and V is TRBV19; D remains unclear. V lost 3 bases and J lost 4, with 9 bases in between. CDR3 size: 14 residues. Per germline, CDR1 LNHDA and CDR2 SQIVND (reference sequence). CDR3 sequence (DNA): TGTGCCAGTAGTATTTGGCAGGTCACCGGGGAGCTGTTTTTT. Protein: CASSIWQVTGELFF. The full variable domain, in which reference TRBV19 and TRBJ2-2 provide the parts outside the CDR3, is DGGITQSPKYLFRKEGQNVTLSCEQNLNHDAMYWYRQDPGQGLRLIYYSQIVNDFQKGDIAEGYSVSREKKESFPLTVTSAQKNPTAFYLCASSIWQVTGELFFGEGSRLTVL.

The chain employs TRBV30 and TRBJ1-2; a weak D match, TRBD1 (5 bases). This CDR3 has 11 amino acids. The germline V and J ends were trimmed by 0 bases and 14 bases, with 13 bases remaining between them. The germline V gene has CDR1 GTSNPN and CDR2 SVGIG (reference sequence). CDR3 sequence reads: CAWSVQGAPTF. CDR3 nucleotides: TGTGCCTGGAGTGTACAAGGGGCGCCGACCTTC.

This clonotype was detected ten times or more. The V and J genes are TRBV28 and TRBJ2-1; D may be TRBD2 (5 bases). The CDR3 extends over 17 amino acids. CDR1 MDHEN and CDR2 SYDVKM come from the germline V gene. Trimming took 7 bases from V and 4 from J, leaving 23 bases between them. The CDR3 sequence: CASTSPASGGPYNEQFF. The CDR3 DNA sequence: TGTGCCAGCACCTCCCCCGCGAGCGGTGGCCCGTACAATGAGCAGTTCTTC. The whole variable domain, filled in from reference TRBV28 and TRBJ2-1, reads DVKVTQSSRYLVKRTGEKVFLECVQDMDHENMFWYRQDPGLGLRLIYFSYDVKMKEKGDIPEGYSVSREKKERFSLILESASTNQTSMYLCASTSPASGGPYNEQFFGPGTRLTVL.

This clonotype appeared many times. Here the CDR3 reads CASSFEGIQPQHF. The CDR3 nucleotides are TGTGCCAGCAGCTTCGAAGGGATTCAGCCCCAGCATTTT. The rearrangement links TRBV5-5 to TRBJ1-5; no reliable D call. CDR1 is SGHKS and CDR2 is YYEKEE in the germline V gene (reference sequence). V was pared by 2 bases and J by 6 bases, with 9 bases between. This CDR3 spans 13 amino acids.